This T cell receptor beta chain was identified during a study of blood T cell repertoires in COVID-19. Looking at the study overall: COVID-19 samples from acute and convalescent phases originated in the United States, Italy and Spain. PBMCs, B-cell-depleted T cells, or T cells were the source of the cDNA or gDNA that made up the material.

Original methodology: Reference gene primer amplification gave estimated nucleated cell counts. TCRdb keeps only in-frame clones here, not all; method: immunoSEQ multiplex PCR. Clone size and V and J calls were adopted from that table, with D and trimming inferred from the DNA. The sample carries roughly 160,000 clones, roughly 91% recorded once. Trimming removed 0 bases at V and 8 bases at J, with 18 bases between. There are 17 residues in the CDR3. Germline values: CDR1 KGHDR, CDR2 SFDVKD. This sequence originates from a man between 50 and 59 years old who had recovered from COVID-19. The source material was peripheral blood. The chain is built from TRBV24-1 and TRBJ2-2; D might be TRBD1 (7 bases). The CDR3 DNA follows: TGTGCCACCAGTGATTTGGGTATGGAGGGGGCAACGGGGGAGCTGTTTTTT. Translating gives CATSDLGMEGATGELFF.